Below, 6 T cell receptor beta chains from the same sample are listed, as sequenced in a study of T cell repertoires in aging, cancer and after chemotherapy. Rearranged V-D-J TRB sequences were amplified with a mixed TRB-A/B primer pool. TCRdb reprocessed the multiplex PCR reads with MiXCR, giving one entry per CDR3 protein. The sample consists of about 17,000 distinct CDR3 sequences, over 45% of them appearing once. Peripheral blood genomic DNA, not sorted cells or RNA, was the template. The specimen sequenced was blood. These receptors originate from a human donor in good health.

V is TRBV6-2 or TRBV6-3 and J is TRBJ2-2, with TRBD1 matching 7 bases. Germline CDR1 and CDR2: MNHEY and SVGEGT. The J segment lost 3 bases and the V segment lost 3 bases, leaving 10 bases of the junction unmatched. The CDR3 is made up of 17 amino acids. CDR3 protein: CASSYTGDRVDTGELFF. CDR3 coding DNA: TGTGCCAGCAGTTATACCGGTGACAGGGTCGACACCGGGGAGCTGTTTTTT.

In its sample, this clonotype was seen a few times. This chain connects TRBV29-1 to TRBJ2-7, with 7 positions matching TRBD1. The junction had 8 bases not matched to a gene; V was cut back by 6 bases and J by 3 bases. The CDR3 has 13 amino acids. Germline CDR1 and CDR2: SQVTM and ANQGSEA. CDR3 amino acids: CSVDTGVNYEQYF. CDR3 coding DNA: TGCAGCGTGGACACAGGGGTGAACTACGAGCAGTACTTC.

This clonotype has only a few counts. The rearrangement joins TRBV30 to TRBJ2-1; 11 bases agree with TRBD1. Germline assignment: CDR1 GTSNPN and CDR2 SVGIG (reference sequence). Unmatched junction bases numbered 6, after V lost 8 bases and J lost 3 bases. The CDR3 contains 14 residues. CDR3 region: CAGGQGDFYNEQFF. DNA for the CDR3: TGTGCCGGGGGACAGGGGGATTTCTACAATGAGCAGTTCTTC.

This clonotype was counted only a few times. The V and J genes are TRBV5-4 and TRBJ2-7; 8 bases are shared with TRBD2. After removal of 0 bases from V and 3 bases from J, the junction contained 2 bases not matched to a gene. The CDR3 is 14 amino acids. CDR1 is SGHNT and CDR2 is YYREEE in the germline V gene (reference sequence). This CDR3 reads CASSLGTSSYEQYF. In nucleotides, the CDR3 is TGTGCCAGCAGCTTGGGGACTAGCAGCTACGAGCAGTACTTC.

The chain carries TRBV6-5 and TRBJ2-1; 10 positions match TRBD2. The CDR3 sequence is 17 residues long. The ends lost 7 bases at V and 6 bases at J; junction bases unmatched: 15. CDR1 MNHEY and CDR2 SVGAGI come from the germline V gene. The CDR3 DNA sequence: TGTGCCAGCACCGGGGACCCCGGGACTAGCGCGGTCAATGAGCAGTTCTTC. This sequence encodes CASTGDPGTSAVNEQFF.

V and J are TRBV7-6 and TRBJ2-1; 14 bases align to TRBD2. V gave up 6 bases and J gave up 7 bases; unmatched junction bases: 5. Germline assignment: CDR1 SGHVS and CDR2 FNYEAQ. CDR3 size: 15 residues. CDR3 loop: CASSQRLAGGNEQFF. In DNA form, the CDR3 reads TGTGCCAGCAGTCAACGACTAGCGGGAGGGAATGAGCAGTTCTTC.